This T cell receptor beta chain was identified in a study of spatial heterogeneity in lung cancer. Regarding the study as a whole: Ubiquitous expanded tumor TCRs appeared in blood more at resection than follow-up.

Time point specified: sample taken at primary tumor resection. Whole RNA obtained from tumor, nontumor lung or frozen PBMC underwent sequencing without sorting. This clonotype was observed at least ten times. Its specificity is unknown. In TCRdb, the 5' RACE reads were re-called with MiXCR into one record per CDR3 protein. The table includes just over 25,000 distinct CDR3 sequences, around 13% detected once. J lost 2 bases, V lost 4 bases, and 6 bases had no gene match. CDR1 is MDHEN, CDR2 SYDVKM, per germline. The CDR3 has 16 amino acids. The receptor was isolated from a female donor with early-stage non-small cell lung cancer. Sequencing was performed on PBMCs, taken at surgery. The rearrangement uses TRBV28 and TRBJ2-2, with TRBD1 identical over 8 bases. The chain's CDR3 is CASSSIQGVNTGELFF. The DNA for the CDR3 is TGTGCCAGCAGTTCGATACAGGGGGTTAACACCGGGGAGCTGTTTTTT.